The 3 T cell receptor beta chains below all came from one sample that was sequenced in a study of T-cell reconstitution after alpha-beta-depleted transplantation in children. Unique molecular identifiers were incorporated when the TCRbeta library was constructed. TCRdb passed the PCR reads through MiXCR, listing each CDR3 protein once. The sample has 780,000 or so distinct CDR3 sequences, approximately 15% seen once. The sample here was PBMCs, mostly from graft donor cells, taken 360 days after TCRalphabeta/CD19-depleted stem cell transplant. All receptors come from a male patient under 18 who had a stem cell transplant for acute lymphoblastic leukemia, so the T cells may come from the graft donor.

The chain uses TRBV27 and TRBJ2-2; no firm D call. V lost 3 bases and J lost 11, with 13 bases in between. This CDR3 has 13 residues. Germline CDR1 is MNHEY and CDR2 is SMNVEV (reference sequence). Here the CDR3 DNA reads TGTGCCAGCAGTTTCCTCGGTCCGTCAGAGCTGTTTTTT. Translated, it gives CASSFLGPSELFF.

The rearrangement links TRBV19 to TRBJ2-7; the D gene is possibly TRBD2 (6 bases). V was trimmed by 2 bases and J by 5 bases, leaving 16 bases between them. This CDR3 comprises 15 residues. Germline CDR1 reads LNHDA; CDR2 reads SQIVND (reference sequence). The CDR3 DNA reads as TGTGCCAGTAGTATATCTCCGGGAGTAAGCCACGAGCAGTACTTC. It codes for CASSISPGVSHEQYF.

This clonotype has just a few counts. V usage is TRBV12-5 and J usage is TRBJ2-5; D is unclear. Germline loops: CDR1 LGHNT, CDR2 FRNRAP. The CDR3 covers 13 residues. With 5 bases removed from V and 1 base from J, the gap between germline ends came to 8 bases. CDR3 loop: CASGRTLQETQYF. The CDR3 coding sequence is TGTGCTAGTGGTCGGACCCTCCAAGAGACCCAGTACTTC.